The 30 T cell receptor beta chains below all came from one sample that was sequenced in a study of T cell responses to AZD1222 COVID-19 vaccine. Assay: immunoSEQ multiplex PCR; the TCRdb copy retains only in-frame clones and omits some. The sample lists about 35,000 clones, approximately 86% seen once, with around 6.5% in the top ten. Here the sequenced sample was peripheral blood, taken on day 0 of AZD1222 vaccination. These receptors all stem from an adult in good health.

By share, this clone counts as medium-sized. This chain links TRBV3-1 (or the pseudogene TRBV3-2) with TRBJ1-1, with 9 bases matching TRBD1. The ends lost 2 bases at V and 4 bases at J; junction bases unmatched: 2. CDR1 is LGHDT, CDR2 YNNKEL, per germline (reference sequence). CDR3 length: 14 residues. The CDR3 region is CASSQRQGGTEAFF. The CDR3 DNA reads as TGTGCCAGCAGCCAACGACAGGGGGGCACTGAAGCTTTCTTT.

The chain joins TRBV4-1 to TRBJ1-6, with a weak D call TRBD1 (5 bases). V lost 1 base, J lost 9 bases, and 10 bases lay in between. CDR1 and CDR2 from the germline V gene are MGHRA and YSYEKL. CDR3 length: 14 residues. In DNA, the CDR3 is TGCGCCAGCAGCCAAGGGCAGGGTGGTTCACCCCTCCACTTT. Its translation is CASSQGQGGSPLHF.

The chain carries TRBV24-1 and TRBJ1-4; 9 bases are a match to TRBD1. Germline V CDR1 and CDR2: KGHDR, SFDVKD. The length of the CDR3 is 14 residues. V trimming: 3 bases; J trimming: 10 bases; junction bases outside the gene matches: 5. The CDR3 DNA reads TGTGCCACCAGTGATCGGACAGGGGCAGGAAAACTGTTTTTT. Its protein product is CATSDRTGAGKLFF.

The chain's CDR3 is CASSLAGHKYQPQHF. The CDR3 DNA sequence: TGTGCCAGCAGCTTAGCTGGACATAAATATCAGCCCCAGCATTTT. The V gene is TRBV11-2, the J gene TRBJ1-5, with D tentatively TRBD1 (5 bases). V lost 1 base to trimming and J lost 5 bases, with 12 bases between them. In germline, CDR1 is SGHAT, CDR2 FQNNGV. The CDR3 sequence is 15 residues long. The full variable domain, completed using reference TRBV11-2 and TRBJ1-5, is EAGVAQSPRYKIIEKRQSVAFWCNPISGHATLYWYQQILGQGPKLLIQFQNNGVVDDSQLPKDRFSAERLKGVDSTLKIQPAKLEDSAVYLCASSLAGHKYQPQHFGDGTRLSIL.

This clone was found once. The CDR3 reads CASSSWDIKKLFF. The CDR3 coding sequence is TGTGCCAGCAGTTCCTGGGACATCAAAAAACTGTTTTTT. J is TRBJ1-4 and V is TRBV12-3 or TRBV12-4, with D perhaps TRBD1 (6 bases). V lost 4 bases to trimming and J lost 9 bases, with 12 bases between them. CDR3 length equals 13 residues.

The rearrangement uses TRBV11-2 and TRBJ1-2, with D tentatively TRBD1 (5 bases). Germline-derived CDR1 and CDR2 are SGHAT and FQNNGV. The CDR3 consists of 16 residues. V gave up 4 bases and J gave up 4 bases, with 19 bases separating them. The CDR3 nucleotides read TGTGCCAGCAGCTCCGCCACTATTCCGGGGGGCTATGGCTACACCTTC. Protein sequence: CASSSATIPGGYGYTF.

V is TRBV5-5 and J is TRBJ1-2; D remains unclear. The CDR3 runs to 14 residues. V lost 0 bases and J 8 bases, leaving 14 bases between the germline ends. Germline CDR1 SGHKS, CDR2 YYEKEE (reference sequence). CDR3 in DNA: TGTGCCAGCAGCTTGGCGGCAGACTCTGGGGGCTACACCTTC. It translates to CASSLAADSGGYTF.

This clone was counted a few times. The chain uses TRBV19 and TRBJ2-1; D possibly corresponds to TRBD2 (6 bases). The V gene's germline CDR1 is LNHDA and CDR2 SQIVND (reference sequence). V lost 5 bases and J 10 bases, leaving 15 bases between the germline ends. CDR3 size: 13 residues. The CDR3 sequence is CASSPTRIGEQFF. DNA of the CDR3: TGTGCCAGTAGTCCGACTAGAATAGGCGAGCAGTTCTTC.

The V call is TRBV12-3 or TRBV12-4, the J call TRBJ1-2; D unresolved. The CDR3 runs to 11 residues. Trimming cost V 6 bases and J 4 bases, with 6 bases left between them. Here the CDR3 DNA reads TGTGCCAGCAGGGGAGCCTATGGCTACACCTTC. Translation gives CASRGAYGYTF.

V gene TRBV19 combines with J gene TRBJ1-4, with a tentative D call TRBD1 (6 bases). Germline assignment: CDR1 LNHDA and CDR2 SQIVND (reference sequence). Trimming removed 7 bases at V and 0 bases at J, with 18 bases between. This CDR3 contains 17 residues. CDR3 sequence reads: CASNPGVTRTTNEKLFF. The CDR3 DNA reads TGTGCCAGTAATCCAGGGGTTACTCGAACAACTAATGAAAAACTGTTTTTT.

The chain joins TRBV2 to TRBJ1-2; 8 nucleotides match TRBD1. Germline-derived CDR1 and CDR2 are SNHLY and FYNNEI. Trimming cost V 6 bases and J 3 bases; bases outside gene matches: 9. This CDR3 is 15 amino acids long. CDR3 nucleotide sequence: TGTGCCAGCAGAGACCCGGACAGGGCGGACTATGGCTACACCTTC. Its translation: CASRDPDRADYGYTF.

V is TRBV7-2 and J is TRBJ1-3; 8 bases are a match to TRBD1. This CDR3 is built from 13 residues. CDR1 and CDR2 (germline): SGHTA, FQGNSA. The junction had 6 bases not matched to a gene; V was cut back by 10 bases and J by 4 bases. CDR3 bases: TGTGCCACCGCCCGGGACAGGGGAAACACCATATATTTT. Encoded protein: CATARDRGNTIYF.

The chain is built from TRBV7-2 and TRBJ2-3, with 10 nucleotides matching TRBD1. This CDR3 spans 16 amino acids. V shed 3 bases, J shed 2 bases, and the junction held 5 bases outside the gene matches. The germline V gene has CDR1 SGHTA and CDR2 FQGNSA. CDR3 bases: TGTGCCAGCAGCTTGGACAGGGGGAGGAACACAGATACGCAGTATTTT. As protein: CASSLDRGRNTDTQYF.

The rearrangement uses TRBV15 and TRBJ2-7, with 13 bases fitting TRBD2. This CDR3 is 17 amino acids long. The junction had 6 bases not matched to a gene; V was cut back by 0 bases and J by 4 bases. CDR1 and CDR2 from the germline V gene are LNHNV and YYDKDF (reference sequence). CDR3 nucleotides: TGTGCCACCAGCAGAGACCTTCGGACTAGCGGGAGTTACGAGCAGTACTTC. This translates into CATSRDLRTSGSYEQYF.

V is TRBV10-1 and J is TRBJ2-3, with TRBD1 identical over 8 bases. V lost 4 bases, J lost 5 bases, and 5 bases stayed unmatched. The CDR3 length is 14 residues. Germline V CDR1 and CDR2: WNHNN, SYGVQD (reference sequence). CDR3 nucleotide sequence: TGCGCCAGCAGTGCAGGACAGGGCAGAGATACGCAGTATTTT. It is translated as CASSAGQGRDTQYF.

The V gene is TRBV7-9, the J gene TRBJ2-7, with TRBD2 identical over 8 bases. The CDR3 runs 15 residues. V lost 5 bases and J lost 3; bases outside the gene matches: 9. The germline CDR1 and CDR2 sequences are SEHNR and FQNEAQ (reference sequence). CDR3 loop: CASSPSLAGLYEQYF. DNA of the CDR3: TGTGCCAGCAGCCCTTCGCTAGCGGGCCTCTACGAGCAGTACTTC.

The chain has TRBV18 and TRBJ1-5; D uncertain. V lost 2 bases and J lost 5, with 7 bases in between. Germline-derived CDR1 and CDR2 are KGHSH and LQKENI. The CDR3 runs 13 residues. This CDR3 is CASSPVEDQPQHF. CDR3 nucleotide sequence: TGTGCCAGCTCACCAGTAGAAGATCAGCCCCAGCATTTT.

The chain employs TRBV27 and TRBJ2-3; D is unclear. There are 12 residues in the CDR3. Trimming pared 2 bases from V and 12 bases from J, leaving 12 bases between. Germline-derived CDR1 and CDR2 are MNHEY and SMNVEV (reference sequence). This CDR3 is CASSLQPPAQYF. The CDR3 DNA sequence: TGTGCCAGCAGTTTACAGCCCCCCGCCCAGTATTTT.

This chain links TRBV7-2 with TRBJ1-2; D possibly corresponds to TRBD1 (6 bases). Trimming shortened V by 2 bases and J by 7 bases, and 14 bases separated the two germline ends. The germline gives CDR1 SGHTA, CDR2 FQGNSA. This CDR3 comprises 14 residues. The chain's CDR3 is CASSLRTVWAGYTF. CDR3 DNA: TGTGCCAGCAGCTTAAGGACAGTCTGGGCTGGCTACACCTTC.

The rearrangement uses TRBV14 and TRBJ1-6; the D is unclear. This CDR3 is built from 15 residues. Germline V CDR1 and CDR2: SGHDN, FVKESK. V lost 2 bases, J lost 6 bases, and 11 bases lay in between. The DNA of the CDR3 is TGTGCCAGCAGCCAATTACGGTATGGTAATTCACCCCTCCACTTT. This translates into CASSQLRYGNSPLHF. Looking up the rest from reference TRBV14 and TRBJ1-6 gives the full variable domain: EAGVTQFPSHSVIEKGQTVTLRCDPISGHDNLYWYRRVMGKEIKFLLHFVKESKQDESGMPNNRFLAERTGGTYSTLKVQPAELEDSGVYFCASSQLRYGNSPLHFGNGTRLTVT.

CDR3 protein: CASSWDLRGDYGYTF. CDR3 nucleotide sequence: TGTGCCAGCAGCTGGGACCTCCGCGGGGACTATGGCTACACCTTC. V and J are TRBV7-8 and TRBJ1-2, with a possible D match to TRBD1 (5 bases). Germline CDR1 reads SGHVS; CDR2 reads FQNEAQ. Trimming removed 4 bases from V and 3 bases from J, with 15 bases in between. The CDR3 spans 15 residues.

V gene TRBV2 combines with J gene TRBJ2-7; no clear D gene. Germline CDR1 and CDR2: SNHLY and FYNNEI. The length of the CDR3 is 11 residues. V was shortened by 4 bases and J by 5 bases, with 6 bases between the two germline ends. The CDR3: CASSVEDEQYF. CDR3 nucleotide sequence: TGTGCCAGCAGTGTCGAGGACGAGCAGTACTTC. The whole variable domain, filled in from reference TRBV2 and TRBJ2-7, reads EPEVTQTPSHQVTQMGQEVILRCVPISNHLYFYWYRQILGQKVEFLVSFYNNEISEKSEIFDDQFSVERPDGSNFTLKIRSTKLEDSAMYFCASSVEDEQYFGPGTRLTVT.

J is TRBJ2-1 and V is TRBV7-3, with 8 nucleotides matching TRBD2. Per germline, CDR1 SGHTA and CDR2 FQGTGA. With V trimmed by 1 base and J by 10 bases, 6 bases remained unmatched. The CDR3 has 14 amino acids. This chain's CDR3 is CASSLMRTSSEQFF. CDR3 DNA: TGTGCCAGCAGCTTAATGCGGACTAGCAGCGAGCAGTTCTTC. The variable domain in full, completed from reference TRBV7-3 and TRBJ2-1, reads GAGVSQTPSNKVTEKGKYVELRCDPISGHTALYWYRQSLGQGPEFLIYFQGTGAADDSGLPNDRFFAVRPEGSVSTLKIQRTERGDSAVYLCASSLMRTSSEQFFGPGTRLTVL.

CDR3 nucleotides: TGTGCCAGCGGAAAGAAGGTGGGAAACACCATATATTTT. Translation gives CASGKKVGNTIYF. V and J are TRBV19 and TRBJ1-3; no firm D call. This CDR3 has 13 amino acids. The V gene lost 9 bases and the J gene lost 4 bases, with 13 bases spanning the gap. Germline CDR1 LNHDA, CDR2 SQIVND (reference sequence).

The sample holds one count of this clone. The chain joins TRBV27 to TRBJ1-2; 10 nucleotides align to TRBD1. The CDR3 covers 15 residues. The germline gives CDR1 MNHEY, CDR2 SMNVEV (reference sequence). The ends lost 5 bases at V and 4 bases at J; junction bases unmatched: 7. Here the CDR3 DNA reads TGTGCCAGCAGTAACCCCGGGACAGGGGTCTATGGCTACACCTTC. This codes for CASSNPGTGVYGYTF.

This chain uses TRBV12-3 or TRBV12-4 with TRBJ1-5; the D is unclear. CDR3 length equals 13 residues. Trimming took 0 bases from V and 0 from J, leaving 0 bases between them. For the CDR3, the DNA is TGTGCCAGCAGTTTAGCTAGCAATCAGCCCCAGCATTTT. Protein sequence: CASSLASNQPQHF.

The rearrangement joins TRBV2 to TRBJ1-1, with D perhaps TRBD1 (5 bases). CDR1 SNHLY and CDR2 FYNNEI come from the germline V gene. The CDR3 contains 13 residues. Trimming pared 6 bases from V and 2 bases from J, leaving 10 bases between. Here the CDR3 reads CASRPGPNTEAFF. In nucleotides, the CDR3 is TGTGCCAGCAGGCCGGGACCCAACACTGAAGCTTTCTTT.

The chain joins TRBV28 to TRBJ1-2; D unresolved. V dropped 5 bases and J dropped 3 bases, with 16 bases sitting between them. Germline V gene lookup returns CDR1 MDHEN and CDR2 SYDVKM. The CDR3 totals 15 residues. CDR3 residues: CASSPWRSIDYGYTF. The CDR3 bases are TGTGCCAGCAGTCCGTGGCGGAGCATAGACTATGGCTACACCTTC.

V usage is TRBV28 and J usage is TRBJ1-1; D uncertain. Per germline, CDR1 MDHEN and CDR2 SYDVKM. The CDR3 has 11 residues. Deletions cut 6 bases from V and 6 bases from J, with 8 bases between. Here the CDR3 DNA reads TGTGCCAGCAGCTTAGACTCTGAAGCTTTCTTT. As protein: CASSLDSEAFF.

The chain carries TRBV19 and TRBJ2-1; D unresolved. CDR3 length: 11 residues. Germline loops: CDR1 LNHDA, CDR2 SQIVND (reference sequence). V lost 2 bases and J lost 6, with 2 bases in between. The CDR3 region is CASSISNEQFF. CDR3 DNA sequence: TGTGCCAGTAGTATAAGCAATGAGCAGTTCTTC. Complete variable domain (other parts from reference TRBV19 and TRBJ2-1): DGGITQSPKYLFRKEGQNVTLSCEQNLNHDAMYWYRQDPGQGLRLIYYSQIVNDFQKGDIAEGYSVSREKKESFPLTVTSAQKNPTAFYLCASSISNEQFFGPGTRLTVL.